Here is one T cell receptor (beta chain) with its context. Antigen specificity is unknown. Expressed TCRB transcripts were sequenced after all isolated RNA was converted to cDNA. The repertoire was sequenced with immunoSEQ multiplex PCR; TCRdb's copy has only in-frame clones and lacks some. The sample yields hundreds of thousands of clones, less than 9.5% seen once. The data stem from a study of beta chain features in type 1 diabetes. Findings and limits, study-wide: Whether HLA type affects TCRB rearrangement stayed undetermined in the present work.

Germline lookup yields CDR1 LNHDA and CDR2 SQIVND (reference sequence). The CDR3 contains 17 residues. Trimming at V came to 9 bases and at J to 4 bases, leaving 21 bases not matched to a gene. The TCR was taken from a woman under 30 in good health. Sequencing input: central memory CD4+ T cells from blood. The V gene is TRBV19, the J gene TRBJ2-7; 7 bases line up with TRBD1. In DNA form, the CDR3 reads TGTGCCAGCCCCGACACCACCTACAGGGGCTATCAGTACGAGCAGTACTTC. Translated: CASPDTTYRGYQYEQYF.